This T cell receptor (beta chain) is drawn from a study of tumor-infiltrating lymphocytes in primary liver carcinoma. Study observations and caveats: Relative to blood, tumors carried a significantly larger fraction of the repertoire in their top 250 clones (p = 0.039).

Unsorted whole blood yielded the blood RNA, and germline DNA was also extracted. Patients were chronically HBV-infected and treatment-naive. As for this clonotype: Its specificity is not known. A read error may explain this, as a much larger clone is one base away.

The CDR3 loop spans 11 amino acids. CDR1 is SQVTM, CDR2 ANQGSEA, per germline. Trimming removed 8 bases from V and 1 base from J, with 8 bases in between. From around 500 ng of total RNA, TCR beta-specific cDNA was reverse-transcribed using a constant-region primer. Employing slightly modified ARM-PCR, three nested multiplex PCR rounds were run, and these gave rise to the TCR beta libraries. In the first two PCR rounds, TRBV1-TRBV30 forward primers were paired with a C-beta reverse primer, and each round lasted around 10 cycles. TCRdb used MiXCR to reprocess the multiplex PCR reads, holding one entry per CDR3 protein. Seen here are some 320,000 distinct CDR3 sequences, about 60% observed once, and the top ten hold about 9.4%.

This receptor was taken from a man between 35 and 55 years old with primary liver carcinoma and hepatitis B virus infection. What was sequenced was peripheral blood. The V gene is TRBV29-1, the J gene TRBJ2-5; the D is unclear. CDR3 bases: TGCAGCATGGACGGCCAAGAGACCCAGTACTTC. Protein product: CSMDGQETQYF.